This T cell receptor (beta chain) was sequenced in a study of T cells after yellow fever vaccination. Broader study findings: Few clonotypes appeared in both CD4 and CD8 compartments. FACS-sorted repertoires could contain abundant clonotypes contaminating from the bulk population. A secondary response was less intense yet reached its peak sooner, at day 5 versus 15.

This clonotype appeared a few times. What it binds is unknown. The CDR3 runs to 15 residues. Germline V gives CDR1 SGHAT, CDR2 FQNNGV. V shed 5 bases, J shed 4 bases, and the junction held 9 bases outside the gene matches. Conversion of TCR transcripts into cDNA relied on 5'RACE template switching, which added a universal primer site and UMIs. Via MiXCR, TCRdb re-called the 5' RACE reads, giving one row per CDR3 protein. The sample includes 300,000 to 350,000 distinct CDR3 sequences, 3.5% to 4.5% of them seen just once. Sequenced here: PBMCs, sampled 15 days after the yellow fever booster vaccination. The TCR sequence derives from a young man who received the YFV17D yellow fever vaccine. J is TRBJ1-2 and V is TRBV11-2, with TRBD1 matching 8 bases. In DNA, the CDR3 is TGTGCCAGCAGCCCCGGGTTTGACAGGGGCTATGGCTACACCTTC. Translation gives CASSPGFDRGYGYTF.